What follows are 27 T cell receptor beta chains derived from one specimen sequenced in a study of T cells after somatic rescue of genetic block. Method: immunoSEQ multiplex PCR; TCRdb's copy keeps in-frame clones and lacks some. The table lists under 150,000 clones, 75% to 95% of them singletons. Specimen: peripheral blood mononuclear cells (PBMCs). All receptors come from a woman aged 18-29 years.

This chain's CDR3 is CAISERGVYEQYF. The CDR3 region has the DNA TGTGCCATCAGTGAAAGGGGAGTCTACGAGCAGTACTTC. This chain uses TRBV10-3 with TRBJ2-7; D is perhaps TRBD1 or TRBD2 (5 bases each). The CDR3 sequence is 13 residues long. Germline CDR1 and CDR2: ENHRY and SYGVKD. With 3 bases removed from V and 3 bases from J, the gap between germline ends came to 9 bases.

CDR3 DNA: TGTGCCAGTAGTATAGCGAAGGGGACCAACTACGAGCAGTACTTC. Protein sequence: CASSIAKGTNYEQYF. V gene TRBV19 combines with J gene TRBJ2-7; D is possibly TRBD1 or TRBD2 (5 bases each). The CDR3 sequence is 15 residues long. Germline V CDR1 and CDR2: LNHDA, SQIVND (reference sequence). V was shortened by 1 base and J by 3 bases, with 13 bases between the two germline ends.

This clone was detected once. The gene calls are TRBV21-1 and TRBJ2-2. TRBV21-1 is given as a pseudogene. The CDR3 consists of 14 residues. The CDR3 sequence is CASSKYKVSGELFF. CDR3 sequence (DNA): TGTGCCAGCAGCAAATATAAGGTTAGCGGGGAGCTGTTTTTT.

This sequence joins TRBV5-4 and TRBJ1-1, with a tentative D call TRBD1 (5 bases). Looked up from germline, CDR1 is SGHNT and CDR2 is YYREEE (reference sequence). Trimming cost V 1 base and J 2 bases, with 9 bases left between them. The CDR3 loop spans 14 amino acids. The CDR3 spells CASSLLGVNTEAFF. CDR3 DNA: TGTGCCAGCAGCTTGTTGGGGGTTAACACTGAAGCTTTCTTT.

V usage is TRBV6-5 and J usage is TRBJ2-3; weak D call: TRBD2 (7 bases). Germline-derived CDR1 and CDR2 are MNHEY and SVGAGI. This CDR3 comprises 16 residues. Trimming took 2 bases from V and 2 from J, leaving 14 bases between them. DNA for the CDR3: TGTGCCAGCAGTTACCAGAAGGGGGGGTCCACAGATACGCAGTATTTT. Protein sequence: CASSYQKGGSTDTQYF.

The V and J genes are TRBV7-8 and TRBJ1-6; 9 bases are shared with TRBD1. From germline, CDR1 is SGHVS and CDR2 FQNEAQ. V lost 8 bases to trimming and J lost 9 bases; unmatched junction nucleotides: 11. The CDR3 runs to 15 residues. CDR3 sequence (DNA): TGTGCCAGCCGCACCCCAGGACAGGGGAGTTCACCCCTCCACTTT. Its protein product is CASRTPGQGSSPLHF.

The DNA for the CDR3 is TGCAGCGCTACGAAGAGCTCTGGAAACACCATATATTTT. As protein: CSATKSSGNTIYF. The V and J genes are TRBV29-1 and TRBJ1-3; D gene uncertain. Germline V gene lookup returns CDR1 SQVTM and CDR2 ANQGSEA. V was clipped by 7 bases and J by 0 bases, with 10 bases between them. There are 13 residues in the CDR3.

As DNA, the CDR3 is TGTGCCAGCAGCTCGCGGGCTAGCCTCTACGAGCAGTACTTC. Residues: CASSSRASLYEQYF. The chain links TRBV7-2 to TRBJ2-7; D perhaps matches TRBD2 (5 bases). The V and J ends lost 4 bases and 3 bases respectively, with 13 bases between them. Germline-derived CDR1 and CDR2 are SGHTA and FQGNSA. This CDR3 has 14 amino acids.

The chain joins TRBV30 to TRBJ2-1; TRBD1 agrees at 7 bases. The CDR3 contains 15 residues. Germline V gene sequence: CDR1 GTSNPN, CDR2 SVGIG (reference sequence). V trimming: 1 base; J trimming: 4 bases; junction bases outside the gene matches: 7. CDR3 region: CAWSAGTVSYNEQFF. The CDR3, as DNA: TGTGCCTGGAGTGCCGGGACAGTAAGTTACAATGAGCAGTTCTTC.

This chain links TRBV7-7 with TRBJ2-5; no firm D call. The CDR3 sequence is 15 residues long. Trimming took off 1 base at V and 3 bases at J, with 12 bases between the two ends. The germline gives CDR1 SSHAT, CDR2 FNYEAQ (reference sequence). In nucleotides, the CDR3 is TGTGCCAGCAGCTTAGGAGGAGCAGGCGAAGAGACCCAGTACTTC. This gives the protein CASSLGGAGEETQYF.

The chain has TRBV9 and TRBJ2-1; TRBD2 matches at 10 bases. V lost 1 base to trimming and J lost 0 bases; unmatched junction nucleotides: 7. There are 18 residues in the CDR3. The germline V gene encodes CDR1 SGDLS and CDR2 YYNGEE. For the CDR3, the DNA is TGTGCCAGCAGCGTAAGGTCAAGACTAGCGGGCTCCTACAATGAGCAGTTCTTC. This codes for CASSVRSRLAGSYNEQFF.

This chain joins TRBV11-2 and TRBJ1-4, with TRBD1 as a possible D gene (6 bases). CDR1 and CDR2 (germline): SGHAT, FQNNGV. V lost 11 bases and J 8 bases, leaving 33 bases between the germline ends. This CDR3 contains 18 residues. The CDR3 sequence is CAGIGPGTKRFSREKLFF. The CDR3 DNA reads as TGTGCCGGAATAGGACCCGGGACAAAAAGGTTCAGTAGGGAAAAACTGTTTTTT.

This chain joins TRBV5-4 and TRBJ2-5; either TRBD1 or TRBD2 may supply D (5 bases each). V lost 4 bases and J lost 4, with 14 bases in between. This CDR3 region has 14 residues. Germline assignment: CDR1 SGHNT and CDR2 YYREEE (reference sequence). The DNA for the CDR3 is TGTGCCAGCAGCGTCGAGGGGTATCGAGAGACCCAGTACTTC. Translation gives CASSVEGYRETQYF.

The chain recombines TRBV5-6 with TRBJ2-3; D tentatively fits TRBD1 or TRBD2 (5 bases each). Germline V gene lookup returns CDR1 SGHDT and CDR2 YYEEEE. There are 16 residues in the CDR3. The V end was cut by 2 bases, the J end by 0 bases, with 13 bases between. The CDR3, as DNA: TGTGCCAGCAGCTTTGAGGGGCTAGGGAGCACAGATACGCAGTATTTT. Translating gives CASSFEGLGSTDTQYF.

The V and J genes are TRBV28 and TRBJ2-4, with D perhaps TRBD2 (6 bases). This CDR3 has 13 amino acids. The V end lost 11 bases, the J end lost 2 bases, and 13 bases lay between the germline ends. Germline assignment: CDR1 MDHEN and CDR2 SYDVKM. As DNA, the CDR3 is TGTGCCGCCGGGGGTTCCTCCAAAAACATTCAGTACTTC. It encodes CAAGGSSKNIQYF.

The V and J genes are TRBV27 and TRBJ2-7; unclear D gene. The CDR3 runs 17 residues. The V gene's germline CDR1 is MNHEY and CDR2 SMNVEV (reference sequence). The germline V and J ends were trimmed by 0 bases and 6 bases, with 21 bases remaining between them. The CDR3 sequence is CASSLSVSRALQIEQYF. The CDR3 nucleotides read TGTGCCAGCAGTTTATCTGTCTCTAGGGCCCTTCAGATCGAGCAGTACTTC.

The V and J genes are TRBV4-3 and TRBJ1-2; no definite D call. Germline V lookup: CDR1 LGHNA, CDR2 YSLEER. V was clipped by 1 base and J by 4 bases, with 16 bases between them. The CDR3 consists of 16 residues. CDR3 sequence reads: CASSQGMGSAPYGYTF. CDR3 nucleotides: TGCGCCAGCAGCCAAGGGATGGGGTCAGCACCCTATGGCTACACCTTC.

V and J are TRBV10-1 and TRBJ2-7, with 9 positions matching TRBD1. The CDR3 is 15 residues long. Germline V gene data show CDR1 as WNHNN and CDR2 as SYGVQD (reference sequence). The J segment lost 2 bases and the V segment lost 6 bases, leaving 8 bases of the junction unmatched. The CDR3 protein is CASSVTRQGAYEQYF. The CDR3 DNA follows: TGCGCCAGCAGCGTTACTCGACAGGGGGCCTACGAGCAGTACTTC.

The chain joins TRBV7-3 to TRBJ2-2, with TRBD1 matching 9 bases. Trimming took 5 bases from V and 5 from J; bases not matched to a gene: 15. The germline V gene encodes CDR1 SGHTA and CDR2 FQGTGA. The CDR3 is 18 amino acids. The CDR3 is CASSPMTGQGRWTGELFF. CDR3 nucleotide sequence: TGTGCCAGCAGCCCCATGACCGGACAGGGGCGGTGGACCGGGGAGCTGTTTTTT.

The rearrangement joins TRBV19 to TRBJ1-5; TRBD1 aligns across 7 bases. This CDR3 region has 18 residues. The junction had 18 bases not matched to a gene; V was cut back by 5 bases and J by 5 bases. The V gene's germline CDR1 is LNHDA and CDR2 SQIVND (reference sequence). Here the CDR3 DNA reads TGTGCCAGTAGTCCCCGACAGGGCGAGTCTTCACAATATCAGCCCCAGCATTTT. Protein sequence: CASSPRQGESSQYQPQHF.

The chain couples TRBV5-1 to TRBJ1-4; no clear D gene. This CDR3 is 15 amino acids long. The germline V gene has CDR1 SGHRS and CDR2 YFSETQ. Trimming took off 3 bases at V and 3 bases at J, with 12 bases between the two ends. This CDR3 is CASSYWDAPNEKLFF. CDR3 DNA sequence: TGCGCCAGCAGCTACTGGGATGCCCCTAATGAAAAACTGTTTTTT.

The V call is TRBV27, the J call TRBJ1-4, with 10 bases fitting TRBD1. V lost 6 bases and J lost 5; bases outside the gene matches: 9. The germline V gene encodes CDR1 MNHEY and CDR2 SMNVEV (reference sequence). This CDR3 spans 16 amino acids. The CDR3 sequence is CASRITSGQGNEKLFF. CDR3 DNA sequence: TGTGCCAGCAGAATCACATCGGGACAGGGGAATGAAAAACTGTTTTTT. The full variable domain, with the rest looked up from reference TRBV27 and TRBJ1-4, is EAQVTQNPRYLITVTGKKLTVTCSQNMNHEYMSWYRQDPGLGLRQIYYSMNVEVTDKGDVPEGYKVSRKEKRNFPLILESPSPNQTSLYFCASRITSGQGNEKLFFGSGTQLSVL.

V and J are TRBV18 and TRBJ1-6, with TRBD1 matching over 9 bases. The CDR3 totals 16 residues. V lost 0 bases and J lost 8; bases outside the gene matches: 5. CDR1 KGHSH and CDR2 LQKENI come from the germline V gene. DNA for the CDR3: TGTGCCAGCTCACCACCGCACACAGGGGGCGATTCACCCCTCCACTTT. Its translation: CASSPPHTGGDSPLHF.

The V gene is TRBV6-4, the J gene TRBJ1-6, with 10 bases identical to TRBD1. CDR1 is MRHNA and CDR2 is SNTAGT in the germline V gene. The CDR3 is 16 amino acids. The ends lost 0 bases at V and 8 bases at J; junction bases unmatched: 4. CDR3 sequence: CASSDSSGQGHSPLHF. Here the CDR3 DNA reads TGTGCCAGCAGTGACTCGTCGGGACAGGGGCATTCACCCCTCCACTTT.

The CDR3 sequence is CASSSKRGANEQFF. The CDR3 DNA reads as TGTGCCAGCAGCTCCAAGCGGGGGGCCAATGAGCAGTTCTTC. The J gene is TRBJ2-1, the V gene TRBV9, with 9 bases that match TRBD2. The junction had 5 bases not matched to a gene; V was cut back by 4 bases and J by 6 bases. This CDR3 has 14 amino acids. Germline V gene lookup returns CDR1 SGDLS and CDR2 YYNGEE.

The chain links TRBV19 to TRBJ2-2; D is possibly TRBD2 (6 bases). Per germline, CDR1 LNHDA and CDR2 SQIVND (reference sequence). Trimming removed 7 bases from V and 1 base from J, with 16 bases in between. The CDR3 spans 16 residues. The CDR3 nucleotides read TGTGCCAGTACCCCCAAGGAAGCGGGGAACACCGGGGAGCTGTTTTTT. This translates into CASTPKEAGNTGELFF.

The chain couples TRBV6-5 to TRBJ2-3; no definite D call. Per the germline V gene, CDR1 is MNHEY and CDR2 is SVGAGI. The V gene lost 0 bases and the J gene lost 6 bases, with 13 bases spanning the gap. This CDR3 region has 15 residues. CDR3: CASSYSGYASDTQYF. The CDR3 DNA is TGTGCCAGCAGTTACTCTGGATACGCTTCCGATACGCAGTATTTT.